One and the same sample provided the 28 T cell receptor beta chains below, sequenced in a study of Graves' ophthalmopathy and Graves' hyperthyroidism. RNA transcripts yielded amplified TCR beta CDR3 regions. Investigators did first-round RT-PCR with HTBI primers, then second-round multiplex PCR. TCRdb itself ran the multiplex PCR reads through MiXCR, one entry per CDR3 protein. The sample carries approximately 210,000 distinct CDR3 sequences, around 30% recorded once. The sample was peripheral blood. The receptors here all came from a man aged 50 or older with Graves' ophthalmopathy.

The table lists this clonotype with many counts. CDR3 protein: CASSASTGGEQYF. The CDR3 DNA reads as TGTGCCAGTAGTGCCTCAACCGGGGGGGAGCAGTACTTC. The chain carries TRBV19 and TRBJ2-7, with 7 bases identical to TRBD2. The V segment lost 5 bases and the J segment 7 bases; nucleotides outside the gene matches: 8. The CDR3 is 13 residues long. Looked up from germline, CDR1 is LNHDA and CDR2 is SQIVND (reference sequence).

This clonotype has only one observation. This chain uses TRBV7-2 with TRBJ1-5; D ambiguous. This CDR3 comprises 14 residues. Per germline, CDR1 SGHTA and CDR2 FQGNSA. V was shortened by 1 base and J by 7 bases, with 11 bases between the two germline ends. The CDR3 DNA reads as TGTGCCAGCAGCTTAGTACCAGATGGCCAGCCCCAGCATTTT. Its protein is CASSLVPDGQPQHF.

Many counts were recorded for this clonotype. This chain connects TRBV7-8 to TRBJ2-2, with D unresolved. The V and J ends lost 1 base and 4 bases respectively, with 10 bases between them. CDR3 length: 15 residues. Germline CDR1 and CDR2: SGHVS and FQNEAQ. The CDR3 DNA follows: TGTGCCAGCAGCTTAGAGGAGATTGTCACCGGGGAGCTGTTTTTT. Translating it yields CASSLEEIVTGELFF.

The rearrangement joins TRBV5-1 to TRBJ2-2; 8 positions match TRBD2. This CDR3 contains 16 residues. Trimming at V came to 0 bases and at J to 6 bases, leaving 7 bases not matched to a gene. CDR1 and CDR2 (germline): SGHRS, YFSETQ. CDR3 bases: TGCGCCAGCAGCTTGGTCGGGACTAGGGCATCCGGGGAGCTGTTTTTT. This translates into CASSLVGTRASGELFF.

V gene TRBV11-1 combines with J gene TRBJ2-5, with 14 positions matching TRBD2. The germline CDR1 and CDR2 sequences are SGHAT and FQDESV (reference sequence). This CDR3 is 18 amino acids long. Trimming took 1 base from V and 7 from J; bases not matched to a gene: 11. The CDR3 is CASSLGGTSGSTFGTQYF. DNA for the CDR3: TGTGCCAGCAGCTTAGGAGGGACTAGCGGGAGTACATTTGGGACCCAGTACTTC. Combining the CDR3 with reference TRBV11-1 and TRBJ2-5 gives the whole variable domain EAEVAQSPRYKITEKSQAVAFWCDPISGHATLYWYRQILGQGPELLVQFQDESVVDDSQLPKDRFSAERLKGVDSTLKIQPAELGDSAMYLCASSLGGTSGSTFGTQYFGPGTRLLVL.

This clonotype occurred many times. The CDR3 loop reads CASSPGEQVIETQYF. CDR3 in DNA: TGTGCCAGTAGTCCAGGAGAGCAGGTGATTGAGACCCAGTACTTC. The rearrangement joins TRBV19 to TRBJ2-5; D is undetermined. Germline CDR1 reads LNHDA; CDR2 reads SQIVND (reference sequence). CDR3 length equals 15 residues. Trimming cost V 5 bases and J 5 bases, with 18 bases left between them.

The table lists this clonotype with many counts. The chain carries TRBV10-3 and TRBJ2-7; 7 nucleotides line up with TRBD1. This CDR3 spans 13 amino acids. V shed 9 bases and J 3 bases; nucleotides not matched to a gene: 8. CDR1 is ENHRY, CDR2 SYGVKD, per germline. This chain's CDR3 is CAITGQESYEQYF. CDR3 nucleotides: TGTGCCATAACAGGACAGGAGAGCTACGAGCAGTACTTC.

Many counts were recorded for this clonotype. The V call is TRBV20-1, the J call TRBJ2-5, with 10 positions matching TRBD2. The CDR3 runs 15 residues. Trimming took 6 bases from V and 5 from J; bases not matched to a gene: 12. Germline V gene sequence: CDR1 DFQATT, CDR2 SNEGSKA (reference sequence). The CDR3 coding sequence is TGCAGTGCGACGAGCCCCCAGCGGGGGGGGGAGACCCAGTACTTC. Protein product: CSATSPQRGGETQYF.

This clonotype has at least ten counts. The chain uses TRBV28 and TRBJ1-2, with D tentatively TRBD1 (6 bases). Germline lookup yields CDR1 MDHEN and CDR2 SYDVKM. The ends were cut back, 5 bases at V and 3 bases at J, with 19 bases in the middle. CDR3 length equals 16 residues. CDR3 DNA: TGTGCCAGCAGTCGCTTCCGGGCAGGGGAGGACTATGGCTACACCTTC. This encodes CASSRFRAGEDYGYTF.

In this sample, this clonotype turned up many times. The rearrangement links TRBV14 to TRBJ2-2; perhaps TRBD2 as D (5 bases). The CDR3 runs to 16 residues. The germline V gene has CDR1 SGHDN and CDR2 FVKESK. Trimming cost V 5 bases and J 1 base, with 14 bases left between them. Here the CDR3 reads CASSRLRGRNTGELFF. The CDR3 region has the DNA TGTGCCAGCAGCAGGCTTCGGGGTAGGAACACCGGGGAGCTGTTTTTT.

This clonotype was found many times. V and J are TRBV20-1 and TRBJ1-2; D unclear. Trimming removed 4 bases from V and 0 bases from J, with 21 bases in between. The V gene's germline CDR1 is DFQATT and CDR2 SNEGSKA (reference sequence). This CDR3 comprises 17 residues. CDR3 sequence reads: CSATNEAGWGANYGYTF. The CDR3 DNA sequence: TGCAGTGCTACCAACGAGGCAGGTTGGGGAGCTAACTATGGCTACACCTTC.

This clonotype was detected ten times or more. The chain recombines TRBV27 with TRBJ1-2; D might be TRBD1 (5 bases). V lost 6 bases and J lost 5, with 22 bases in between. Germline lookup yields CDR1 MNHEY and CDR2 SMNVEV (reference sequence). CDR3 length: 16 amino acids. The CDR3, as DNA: TGTGCCAGCAGGCGAACCCAACAGGAATCCTTATATGGCTACACCTTC. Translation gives CASRRTQQESLYGYTF.

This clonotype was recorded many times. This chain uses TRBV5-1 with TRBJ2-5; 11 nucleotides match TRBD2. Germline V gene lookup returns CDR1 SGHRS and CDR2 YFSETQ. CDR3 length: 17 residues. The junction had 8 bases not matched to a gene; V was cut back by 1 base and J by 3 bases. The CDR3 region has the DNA TGCGCCAGCAGCTTGTACCTAGCGGGAGGACGGGAAGAGACCCAGTACTTC. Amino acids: CASSLYLAGGREETQYF.

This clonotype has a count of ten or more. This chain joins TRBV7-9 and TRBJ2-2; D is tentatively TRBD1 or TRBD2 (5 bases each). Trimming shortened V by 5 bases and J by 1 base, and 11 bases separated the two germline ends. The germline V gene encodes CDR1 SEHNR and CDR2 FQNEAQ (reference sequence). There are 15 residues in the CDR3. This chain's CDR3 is CASSSLGVNTGELFF. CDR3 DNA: TGTGCCAGCAGCAGTCTGGGGGTGAACACCGGGGAGCTGTTTTTT.

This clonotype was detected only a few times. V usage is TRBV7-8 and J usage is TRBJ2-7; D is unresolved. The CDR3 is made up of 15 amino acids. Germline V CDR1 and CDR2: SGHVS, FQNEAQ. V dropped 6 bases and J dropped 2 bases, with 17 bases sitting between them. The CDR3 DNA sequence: TGTGCCAGCAGTTCCTCAGTGAGTGGGGCCTACGAGCAGTACTTC. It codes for CASSSSVSGAYEQYF.

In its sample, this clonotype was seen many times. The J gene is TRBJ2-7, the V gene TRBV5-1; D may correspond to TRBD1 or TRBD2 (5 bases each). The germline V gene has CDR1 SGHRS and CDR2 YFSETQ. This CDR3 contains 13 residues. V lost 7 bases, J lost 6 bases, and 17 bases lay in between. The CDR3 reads CASRAARGPEQYF. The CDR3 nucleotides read TGCGCCAGCCGCGCGGCCCGGGGCCCCGAGCAGTACTTC.

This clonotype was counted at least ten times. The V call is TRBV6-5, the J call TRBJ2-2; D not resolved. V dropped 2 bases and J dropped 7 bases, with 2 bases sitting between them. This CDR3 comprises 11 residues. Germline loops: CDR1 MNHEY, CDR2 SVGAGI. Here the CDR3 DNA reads TGTGCCAGCAGTTACCGCGGGGAGCTGTTTTTT. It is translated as CASSYRGELFF.

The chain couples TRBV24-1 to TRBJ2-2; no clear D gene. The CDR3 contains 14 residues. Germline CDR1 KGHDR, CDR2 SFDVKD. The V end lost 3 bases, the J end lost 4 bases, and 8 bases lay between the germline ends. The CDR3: CATSDRRFTGELFF. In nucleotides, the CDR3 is TGTGCCACCAGTGATCGACGGTTCACCGGGGAGCTGTTTTTT.

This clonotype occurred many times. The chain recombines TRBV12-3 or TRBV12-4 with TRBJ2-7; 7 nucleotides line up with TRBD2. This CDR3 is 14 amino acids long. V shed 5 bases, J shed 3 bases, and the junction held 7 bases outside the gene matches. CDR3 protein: CASSGRTRHYEQYF. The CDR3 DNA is TGTGCCAGCAGTGGAAGGACTAGGCACTACGAGCAGTACTTC.

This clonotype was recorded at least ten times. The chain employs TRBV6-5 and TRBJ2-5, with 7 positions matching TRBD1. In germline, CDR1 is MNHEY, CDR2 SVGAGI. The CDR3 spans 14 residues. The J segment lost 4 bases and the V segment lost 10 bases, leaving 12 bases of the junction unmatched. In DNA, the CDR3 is TGTGCCATTATACGGGACAGCGGAGGAGAGACCCAGTACTTC. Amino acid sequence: CAIIRDSGGETQYF.

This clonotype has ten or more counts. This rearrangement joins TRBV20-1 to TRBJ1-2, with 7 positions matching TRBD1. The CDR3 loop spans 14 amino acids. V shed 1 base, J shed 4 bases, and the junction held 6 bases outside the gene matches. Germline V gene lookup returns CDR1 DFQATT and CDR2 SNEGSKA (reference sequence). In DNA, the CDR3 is TGCAGTGCTAGAGGGGGGGACAGCGTCTATGGCTACACCTTC. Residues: CSARGGDSVYGYTF.

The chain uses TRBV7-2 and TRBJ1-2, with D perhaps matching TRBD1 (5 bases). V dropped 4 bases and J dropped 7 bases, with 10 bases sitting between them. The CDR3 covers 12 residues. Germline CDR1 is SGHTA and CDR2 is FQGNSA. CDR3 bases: TGTGCCAGCAGCTCGAGAGGGGCTGGCTACACCTTC. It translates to CASSSRGAGYTF.

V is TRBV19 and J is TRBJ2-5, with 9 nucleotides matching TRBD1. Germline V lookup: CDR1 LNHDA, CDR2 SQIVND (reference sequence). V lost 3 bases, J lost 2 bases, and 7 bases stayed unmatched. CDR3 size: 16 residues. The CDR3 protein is CASSMGTGTGQETQYF. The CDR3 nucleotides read TGTGCCAGTAGTATGGGAACCGGGACAGGGCAAGAGACCCAGTACTTC. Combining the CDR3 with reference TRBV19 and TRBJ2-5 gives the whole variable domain DGGITQSPKYLFRKEGQNVTLSCEQNLNHDAMYWYRQDPGQGLRLIYYSQIVNDFQKGDIAEGYSVSREKKESFPLTVTSAQKNPTAFYLCASSMGTGTGQETQYFGPGTRLLVL.

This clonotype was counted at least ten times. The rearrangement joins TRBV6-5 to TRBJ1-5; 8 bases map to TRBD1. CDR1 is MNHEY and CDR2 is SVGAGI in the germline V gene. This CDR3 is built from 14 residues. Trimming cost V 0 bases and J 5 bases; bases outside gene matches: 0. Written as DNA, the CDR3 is TGTGCCAGCAGTTACTCACAGGGGGATCAGCCCCAGCATTTT. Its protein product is CASSYSQGDQPQHF.

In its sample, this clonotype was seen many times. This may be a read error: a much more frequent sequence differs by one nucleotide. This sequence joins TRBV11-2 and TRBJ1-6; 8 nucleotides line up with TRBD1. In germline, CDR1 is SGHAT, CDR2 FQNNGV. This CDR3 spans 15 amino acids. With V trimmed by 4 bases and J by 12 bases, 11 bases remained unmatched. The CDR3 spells CASSSGGSKQLPLHF. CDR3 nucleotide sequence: TGTGCCAGCAGCTCAGGGGGCAGCAAACAATTACCCCTCCACTTT.

The CDR3, as DNA: TGTGCCACCATGATAATCGACGGGCTCTATGGCTACACCTTC. Its protein is CATMIIDGLYGYTF. The chain employs TRBV6-5 and TRBJ1-2; D uncertain. V lost 10 bases and J 4 bases, leaving 19 bases between the germline ends. There are 14 residues in the CDR3. The V gene's germline CDR1 is MNHEY and CDR2 SVGAGI.

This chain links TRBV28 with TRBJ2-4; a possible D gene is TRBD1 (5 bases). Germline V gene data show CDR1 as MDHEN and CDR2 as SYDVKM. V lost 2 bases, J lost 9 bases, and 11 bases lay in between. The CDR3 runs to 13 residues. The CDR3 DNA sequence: TGTGCCAGCAGTTTAGTCAGGGATGGCATTCAGTACTTC. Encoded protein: CASSLVRDGIQYF.

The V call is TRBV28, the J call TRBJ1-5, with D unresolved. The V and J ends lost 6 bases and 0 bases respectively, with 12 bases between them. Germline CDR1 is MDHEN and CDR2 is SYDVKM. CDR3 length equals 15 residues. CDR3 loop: CASREDRGSNQPQHF. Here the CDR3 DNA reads TGTGCCAGCAGGGAGGATAGAGGTAGCAATCAGCCCCAGCATTTT.